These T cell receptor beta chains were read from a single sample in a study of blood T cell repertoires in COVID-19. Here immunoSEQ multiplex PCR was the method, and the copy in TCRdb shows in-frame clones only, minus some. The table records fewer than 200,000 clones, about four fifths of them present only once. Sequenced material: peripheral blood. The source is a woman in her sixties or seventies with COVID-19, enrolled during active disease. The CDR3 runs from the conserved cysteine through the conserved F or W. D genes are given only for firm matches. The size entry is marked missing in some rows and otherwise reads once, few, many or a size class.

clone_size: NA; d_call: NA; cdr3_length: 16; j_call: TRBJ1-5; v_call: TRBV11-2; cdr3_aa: CASSLNAGSRNQPQHF; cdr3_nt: TGTGCCAGCAGCTTAAACGCCGGGAGTCGGAATCAGCCCCAGCATTTT
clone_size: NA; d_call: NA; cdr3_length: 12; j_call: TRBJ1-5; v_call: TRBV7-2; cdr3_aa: CASSLMDQPQHF; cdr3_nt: TGTGCCAGCAGCCTAATGGATCAGCCCCAGCATTTT
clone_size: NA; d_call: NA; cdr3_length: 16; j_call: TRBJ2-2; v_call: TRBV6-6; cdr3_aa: CASSYNPATSTGELFF; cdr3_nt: TGTGCCAGCAGTTACAACCCTGCGACTAGCACCGGGGAGCTGTTTTTT
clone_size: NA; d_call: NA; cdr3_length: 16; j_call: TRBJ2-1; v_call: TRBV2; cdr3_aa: CASSRWGLGSYNEQFF; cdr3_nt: TGTGCCAGCAGTAGATGGGGGCTAGGCTCCTACAATGAGCAGTTCTTC
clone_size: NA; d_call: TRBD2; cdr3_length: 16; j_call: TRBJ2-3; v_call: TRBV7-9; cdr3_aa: CASRKPAGGTLDTQYF; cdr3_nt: TGTGCCAGCAGGAAACCAGCGGGAGGGACACTAGATACGCAGTATTTT
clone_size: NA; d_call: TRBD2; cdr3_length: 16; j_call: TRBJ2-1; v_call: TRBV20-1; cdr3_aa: CSASAIAGVGGNEQFF; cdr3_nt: TGCAGTGCTAGTGCTATAGCGGGAGTAGGGGGCAATGAGCAGTTCTTC
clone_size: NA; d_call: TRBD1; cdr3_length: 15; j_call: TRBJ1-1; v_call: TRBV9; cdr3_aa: CASSASTGGRTEAFF; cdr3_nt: TGTGCCAGCAGCGCCTCTACAGGGGGCCGCACTGAAGCTTTCTTT
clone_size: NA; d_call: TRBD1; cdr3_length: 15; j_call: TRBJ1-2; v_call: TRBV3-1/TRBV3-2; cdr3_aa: CASSRRDRLNYGYTF; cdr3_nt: TGTGCCAGCAGCCGTCGGGACAGACTTAACTATGGCTACACCTTC
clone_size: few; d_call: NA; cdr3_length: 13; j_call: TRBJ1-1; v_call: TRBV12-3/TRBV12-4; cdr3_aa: CASSFMANTEAFF; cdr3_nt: TGTGCCAGCAGTTTCATGGCGAACACTGAAGCTTTCTTT
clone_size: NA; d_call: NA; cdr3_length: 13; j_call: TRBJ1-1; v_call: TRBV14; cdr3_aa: CASSRVMNTEAFF; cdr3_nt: TGTGCCAGCAGCCGAGTAATGAACACTGAAGCTTTCTTT
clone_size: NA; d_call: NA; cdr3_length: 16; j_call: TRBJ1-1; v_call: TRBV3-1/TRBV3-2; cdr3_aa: CASSPQGNLANTEAFF; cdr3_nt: TGTGCCAGCAGCCCCCAGGGGAATCTGGCGAACACTGAAGCTTTCTTT
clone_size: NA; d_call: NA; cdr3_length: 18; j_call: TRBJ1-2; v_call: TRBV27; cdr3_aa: CASSLFPRTPGANYGYTF; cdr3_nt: TGTGCCAGCAGTTTATTTCCCAGGACACCGGGGGCTAACTATGGCTACACCTTC
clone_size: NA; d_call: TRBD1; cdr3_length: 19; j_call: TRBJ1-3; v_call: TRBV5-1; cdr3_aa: CASSLRQGALSVAGNTIYF; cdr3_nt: TGCGCCAGCAGCTTGCGGCAGGGGGCATTATCAGTAGCTGGAAACACCATATATTTT
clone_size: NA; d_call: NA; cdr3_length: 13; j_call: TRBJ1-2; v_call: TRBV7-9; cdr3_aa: CASSPGSETGYTF; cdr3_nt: TGTGCCAGCAGCCCGGGATCCGAAACTGGCTACACCTTC
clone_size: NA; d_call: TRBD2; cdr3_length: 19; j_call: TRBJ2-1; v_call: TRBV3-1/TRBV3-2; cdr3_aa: CASSQDSPAGNRRRHEQFF; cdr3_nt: TGTGCCAGCAGCCAAGATTCCCCAGCGGGGAACAGACGTCGCCATGAGCAGTTCTTC
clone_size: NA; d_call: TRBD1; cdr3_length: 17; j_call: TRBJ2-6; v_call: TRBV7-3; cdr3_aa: CASSPSRQGPGANVLTF; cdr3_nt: TGTGCCAGCAGTCCCAGCCGACAGGGCCCCGGGGCCAACGTCCTGACTTTC
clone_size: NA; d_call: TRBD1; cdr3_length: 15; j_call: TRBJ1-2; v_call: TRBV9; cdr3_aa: CASSPTGAMGYGYTF; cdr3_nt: TGTGCCAGCAGCCCGACAGGGGCAATGGGGTATGGCTACACCTTC
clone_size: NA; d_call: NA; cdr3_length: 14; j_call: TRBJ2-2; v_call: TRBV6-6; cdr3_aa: CASSYLLDEGELFF; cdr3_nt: TGTGCCAGCAGTTACTTACTAGATGAAGGGGAGCTGTTTTTT
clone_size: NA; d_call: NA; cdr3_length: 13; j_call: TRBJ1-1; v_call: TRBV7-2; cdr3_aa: CASSLVQGGVAFF; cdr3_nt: TGTGCCAGCAGCTTAGTACAGGGCGGTGTGGCTTTCTTT
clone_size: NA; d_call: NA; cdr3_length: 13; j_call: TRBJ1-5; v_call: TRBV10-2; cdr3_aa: CASSTNSNQPQHF; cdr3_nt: TGCGCCAGCAGTACAAATAGCAATCAGCCCCAGCATTTT
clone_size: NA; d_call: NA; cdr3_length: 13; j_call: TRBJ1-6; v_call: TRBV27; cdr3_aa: CASSLSLKSPLHF; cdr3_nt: TGTGCCAGCAGTTTGAGTCTGAAATCACCCCTCCACTTT
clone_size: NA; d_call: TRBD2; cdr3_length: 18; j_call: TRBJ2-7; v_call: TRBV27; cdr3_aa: CASSLATTSGAPIYEQYF; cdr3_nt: TGTGCCAGCAGTTTAGCTACAACTAGCGGGGCCCCCATCTACGAGCAGTACTTC
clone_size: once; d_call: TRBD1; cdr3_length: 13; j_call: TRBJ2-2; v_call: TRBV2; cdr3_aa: CASITGGLGELFF; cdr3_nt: TGTGCCAGCATCACAGGGGGCCTCGGGGAGCTGTTTTTT
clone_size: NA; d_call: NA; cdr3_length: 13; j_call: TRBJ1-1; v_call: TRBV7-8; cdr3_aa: CASSLAEDTEAFF; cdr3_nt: TGTGCCAGCAGCTTAGCGGAGGATACTGAAGCTTTCTTT
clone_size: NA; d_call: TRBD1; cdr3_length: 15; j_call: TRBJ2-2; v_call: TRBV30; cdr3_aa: CAWSRGQGYTGELFF; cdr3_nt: TGTGCCTGGAGTCGGGGACAGGGTTACACCGGGGAGCTGTTTTTT
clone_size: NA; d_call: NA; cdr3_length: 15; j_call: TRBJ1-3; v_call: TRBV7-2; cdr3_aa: CASSLSSGSGNTIYF; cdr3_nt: TGTGCCAGCAGCTTATCATCAGGCTCTGGAAACACCATATATTTT
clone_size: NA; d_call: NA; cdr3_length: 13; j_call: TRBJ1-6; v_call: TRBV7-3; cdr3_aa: CASSQLVNSPLHF; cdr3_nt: TGTGCCAGCAGCCAATTAGTAAATTCACCCCTCCACTTT